One T cell receptor (beta chain) is described in this entry. This record comes from a study of long-term antiretroviral therapy in people with HIV. The CDR3 runs 16 residues. Germline trimming cut 2 bases from V and 0 bases from J; bases unmatched to any gene: 4. The germline gives CDR1 ENHRY, CDR2 SYGVKD. Runs used v3.0 of the immunoSEQ assay and were done at survey level. TCRdb's table, derived via immunoSEQ multiplex PCR, lists solely in-frame clones and lacks some. The sample consists of tens of thousands of clones, approximately 85% of them appearing once. The clonotype comes from a man between 18 and 29 years old with HIV. The chain couples TRBV10-3 to TRBJ2-3; 8 bases fit TRBD2. The starting material was unsorted PBMCs, obtained about 3.3 years after starting antiretroviral therapy. CDR3 protein: CAISEEAGVSTDTQYF. In nucleotides, the CDR3 is TGTGCCATCAGTGAGGAAGCGGGGGTTAGCACAGATACGCAGTATTTT.